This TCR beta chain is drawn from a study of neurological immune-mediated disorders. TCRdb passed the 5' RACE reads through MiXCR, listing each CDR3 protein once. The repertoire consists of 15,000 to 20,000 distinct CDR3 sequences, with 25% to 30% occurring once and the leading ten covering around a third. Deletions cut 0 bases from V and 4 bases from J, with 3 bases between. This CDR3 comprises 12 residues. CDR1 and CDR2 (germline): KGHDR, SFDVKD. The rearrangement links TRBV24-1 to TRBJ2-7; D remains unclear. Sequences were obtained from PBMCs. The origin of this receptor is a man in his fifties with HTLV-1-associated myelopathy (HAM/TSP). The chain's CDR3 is CATSDLGYEQYF. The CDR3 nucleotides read TGTGCCACCAGTGATTTGGGTTACGAGCAGTACTTC.